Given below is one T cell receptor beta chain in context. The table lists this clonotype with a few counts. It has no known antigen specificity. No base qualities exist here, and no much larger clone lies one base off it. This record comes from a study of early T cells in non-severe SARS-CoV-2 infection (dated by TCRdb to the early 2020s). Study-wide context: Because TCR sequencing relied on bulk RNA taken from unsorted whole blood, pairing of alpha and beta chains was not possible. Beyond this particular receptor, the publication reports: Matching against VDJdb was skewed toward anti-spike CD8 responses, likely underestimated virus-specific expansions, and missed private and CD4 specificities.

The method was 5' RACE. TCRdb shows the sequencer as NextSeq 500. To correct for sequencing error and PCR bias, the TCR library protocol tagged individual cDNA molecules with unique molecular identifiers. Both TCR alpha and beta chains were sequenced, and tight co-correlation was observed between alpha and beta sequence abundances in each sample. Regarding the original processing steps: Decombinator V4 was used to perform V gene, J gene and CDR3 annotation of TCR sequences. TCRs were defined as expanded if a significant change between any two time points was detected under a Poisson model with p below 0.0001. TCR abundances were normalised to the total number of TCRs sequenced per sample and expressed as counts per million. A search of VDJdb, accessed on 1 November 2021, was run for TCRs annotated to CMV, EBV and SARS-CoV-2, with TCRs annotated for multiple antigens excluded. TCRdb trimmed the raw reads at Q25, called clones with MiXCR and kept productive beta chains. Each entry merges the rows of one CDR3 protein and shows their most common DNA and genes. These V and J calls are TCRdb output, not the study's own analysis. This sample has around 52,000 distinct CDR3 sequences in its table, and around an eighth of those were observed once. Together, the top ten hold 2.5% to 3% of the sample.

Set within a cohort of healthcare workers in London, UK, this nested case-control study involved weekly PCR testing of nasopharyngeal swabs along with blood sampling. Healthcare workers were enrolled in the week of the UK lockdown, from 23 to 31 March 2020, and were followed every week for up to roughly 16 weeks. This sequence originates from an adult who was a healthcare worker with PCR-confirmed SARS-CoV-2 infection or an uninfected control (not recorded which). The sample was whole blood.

The CDR3 loop reads CASSSRPGSDTQYF. The DNA sequence is given as TGTGCCAGCAGCTCGAGGCCGGGGTCAGATACGCAGTATTTT. The chain employs TRBV11-3 and TRBJ2-3, with TRBD2 tentatively as D gene (5 bases match). CDR1 is given as SGHNT and CDR2 as YENEEA, both from the germline V gene. The junction carries 12 bases between V and J, which are trimmed by 4 bases and 4 bases respectively. The CDR3 measures 14 amino acids from cysteine to phenylalanine. Only CDR3 DNA remains: 42 bases, in frame from the first base.